The rows below give T cell receptor beta chains drawn from one sample of a study of blood T cell repertoires in COVID-19. Generated by immunoSEQ multiplex PCR, the TCRdb table keeps only in-frame clones and is missing some. Seen here are 200,000 to 300,000 clones, 86% observed once, and the top ten hold around 9.1%. Sequenced sample: peripheral blood. These receptors originate from a man aged 40-49 years who had recovered from COVID-19. CDR3s include the opening cysteine and the closing phenylalanine or tryptophan. The D gene is left open where the match is weak. Where a row states a size, it is once, few, many or the class of an expanded clone; other rows omit it.

cdr3_aa cdr3_nt v_call d_call clone_size j_call
CASSYGSGSGYEQYF TGTGCCAGCAGTTACGGTAGCGGGAGCGGCTACGAGCAGTACTTC TRBV6-5 TRBD2 once TRBJ2-7
CASSLLSASAGDNYGYTF TGTGCCAGCAGTTTATTATCGGCGTCGGCCGGGGATAACTATGGCTACACCTTC TRBV27 . . TRBJ1-2
CASSTPDRGVSYGYTF TGTGCCAGCAGCACACCGGACAGGGGAGTCAGCTATGGCTACACCTTC TRBV5-6 TRBD1 . TRBJ1-2
CASSAPGMTNEKLFF TGTGCCAGCAGCGCCCCAGGGATGACTAATGAAAAACTGTTTTTT TRBV7-2 . . TRBJ1-4
CASSGLGAGNGNTIYF TGTGCCAGCAGCGGGTTAGGGGCGGGAAATGGAAACACCATATATTTT TRBV7-6 . . TRBJ1-3
CASSFAGVGVNEQFF TGTGCCAGCAGCTTTGCGGGAGTAGGGGTCAATGAGCAGTTCTTC TRBV7-2 TRBD2 once TRBJ2-1
CASSVGDRSYGYTF TGTGCCAGCAGCGTAGGGGACAGGTCCTATGGCTACACCTTC TRBV9 TRBD1 . TRBJ1-2
CAWTFGRGQKLFF TGTGCCTGGACCTTTGGCAGGGGCCAAAAACTGTTTTTT TRBV30 . . TRBJ1-4
CASSQGRTGGQPQHF TGCGCCAGCAGCCAAGGGCGGACAGGCGGTCAGCCCCAGCATTTT TRBV4-3 TRBD1 . TRBJ1-5
CASSLGGQSNYGYTF TGTGCCAGCAGCTTGGGGGGACAGTCCAACTATGGCTACACCTTC TRBV5-4 TRBD1 . TRBJ1-2
CASSPQGIAGTHNEQFF TGTGCCAGCAGCCCGCAGGGTATAGCGGGGACCCACAATGAGCAGTTCTTC TRBV5-6 TRBD2 many TRBJ2-1
CASSVGPGGISYEQYF TGTGCCAGCAGCGTAGGACCGGGGGGTATCTCCTACGAGCAGTACTTC TRBV9 TRBD2 . TRBJ2-7